The 4 T cell receptor beta chains below were found in one sample sequenced in a study of CD8+ T cells in alopecia areata. Treatment specified: oral pan-JAK inhibitor, 5-10 mg twice daily. In each case, RNA was isolated and then reverse transcribed into cDNA as the sequencing template. TCRdb's table, derived via immunoSEQ multiplex PCR, lists solely in-frame clones and lacks some. The sample consists of under 150,000 clones, 80% to 90% of them appearing once. The starting material was CD8+ T cells sorted from blood, obtained at week 4, from a patient treated with tofacitinib. The receptors here all came from a human donor with alopecia areata.

The V and J genes are TRBV5-6 and TRBJ2-1; D is unresolved. Between the trimmed V and J ends, which lost 0 bases and 4 bases, there was a span of 5 bases. Per the germline V gene, CDR1 is SGHDT and CDR2 is YYEEEE. This CDR3 has 13 amino acids. This CDR3 is CASSLVGYNEQFF. Written as DNA, the CDR3 is TGTGCCAGCAGCTTGGTGGGGTACAATGAGCAGTTCTTC.

This rearrangement joins TRBV29-1 to TRBJ2-4; 8 positions match TRBD1. V shed 5 bases, J shed 8 bases, and the junction held 8 bases outside the gene matches. The CDR3 has 13 amino acids. The V gene's germline CDR1 is SQVTM and CDR2 ANQGSEA. The CDR3 spells CSVMTGESYIQYF. In DNA, the CDR3 is TGCAGCGTTATGACAGGGGAGAGTTACATTCAGTACTTC.

The chain links TRBV29-1 to TRBJ2-5; 8 bases are shared with TRBD1. The J call may be in error: the DNA end matches TRBJ2-7 better. The CDR3 has 14 amino acids. Looked up from germline, CDR1 is SQVTM and CDR2 is ANQGSEA. The CDR3: CSVEDGTGSYEQYF. The CDR3 region has the DNA TGCAGCGTTGAAGATGGGACAGGCTCCTACGAGCAGTACTTC.

This chain joins TRBV5-1 and TRBJ2-2; 7 positions match TRBD2. V shed 0 bases, J shed 5 bases, and the junction held 4 bases outside the gene matches. This CDR3 has 15 amino acids. Per germline, CDR1 SGHRS and CDR2 YFSETQ. The CDR3 is CASSLGLADTGELFF. The CDR3 nucleotides read TGCGCCAGCAGCTTGGGGCTAGCGGATACCGGGGAGCTGTTTTTT.